This T cell receptor beta chain was identified during a study of blood T cells in healthy people across ages. The germline V and J ends were trimmed by 0 bases and 2 bases, with 9 bases remaining between them. Germline V gene lookup returns CDR1 MNHEY and CDR2 SMNVEV (reference sequence). The CDR3 length is 15 residues. Study outcomes and limitations: Reliance upon unsorted PBMCs precluded definitive naive versus antigen-experienced comparison.

Staff drew ten milliliters of peripheral blood from each donor. Primed by a sample-barcoded 5' primer and a J-beta primer mix, a second PCR proceeded for 7 to 11 cycles. Each CDR3 protein is one row after TCRdb ran MiXCR on the 5' RACE reads. Among just over 1 million distinct CDR3 sequences, less than 50% were seen once, and the ten largest hold about 19%. In regard to this clonotype: The antigen is undetermined.

This rearrangement joins TRBV27 to TRBJ2-3; tentatively, D is TRBD2 (5 bases). The receptor was isolated from a woman aged 55-75 years in good health. Sequenced material: blood. For the CDR3, the DNA is TGTGCCAGCAGTTTATCGATCCTAGCCACAGATACGCAGTATTTT. Encoded protein: CASSLSILATDTQYF.